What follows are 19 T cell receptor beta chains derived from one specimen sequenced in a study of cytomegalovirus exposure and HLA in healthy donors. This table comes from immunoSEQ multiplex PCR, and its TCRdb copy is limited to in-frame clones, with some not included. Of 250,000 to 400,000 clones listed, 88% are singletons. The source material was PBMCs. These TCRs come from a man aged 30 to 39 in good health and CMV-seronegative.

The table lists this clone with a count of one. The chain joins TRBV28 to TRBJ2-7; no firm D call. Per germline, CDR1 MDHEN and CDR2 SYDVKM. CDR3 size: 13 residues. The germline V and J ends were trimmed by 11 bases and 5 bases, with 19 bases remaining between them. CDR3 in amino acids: CASLGSTVHEQYF. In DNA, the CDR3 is TGTGCCTCTCTGGGCAGTACAGTCCACGAGCAGTACTTC.

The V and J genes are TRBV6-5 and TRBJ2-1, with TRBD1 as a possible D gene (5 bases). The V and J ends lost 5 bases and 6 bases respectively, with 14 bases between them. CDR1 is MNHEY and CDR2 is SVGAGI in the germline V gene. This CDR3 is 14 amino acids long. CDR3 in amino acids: CASSRSDSRNEQFF. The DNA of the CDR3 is TGTGCCAGCAGTCGGTCAGACAGCCGCAATGAGCAGTTCTTC.

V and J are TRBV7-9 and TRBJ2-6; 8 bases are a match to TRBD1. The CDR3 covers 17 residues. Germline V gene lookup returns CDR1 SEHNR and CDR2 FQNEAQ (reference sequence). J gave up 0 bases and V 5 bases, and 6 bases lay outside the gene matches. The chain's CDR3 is CASSQDRDFSGANVLTF. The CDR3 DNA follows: TGTGCCAGCAGCCAGGACAGGGATTTCTCTGGGGCCAACGTCCTGACTTTC.

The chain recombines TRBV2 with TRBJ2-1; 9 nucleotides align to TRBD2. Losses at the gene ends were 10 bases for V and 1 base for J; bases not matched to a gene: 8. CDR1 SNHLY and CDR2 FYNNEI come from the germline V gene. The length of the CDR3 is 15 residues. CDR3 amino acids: CANQGLAGSYNEQFF. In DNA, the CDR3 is TGTGCCAACCAGGGGCTAGCGGGGTCCTACAATGAGCAGTTCTTC.

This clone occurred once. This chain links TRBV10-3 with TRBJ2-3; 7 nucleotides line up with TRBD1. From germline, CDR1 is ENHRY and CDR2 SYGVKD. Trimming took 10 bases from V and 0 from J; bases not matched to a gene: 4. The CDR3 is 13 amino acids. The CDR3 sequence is CATRDSSTDTQYF. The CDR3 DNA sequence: TGTGCCACCCGGGACAGTAGCACAGATACGCAGTATTTT.

The CDR3 region has the DNA TGTGCCAGTAGTCCCCCGGGGGATGGCTACACCTTC. It translates to CASSPPGDGYTF. This chain uses TRBV19 with TRBJ1-2, with D perhaps matching TRBD1 (5 bases). Germline lookup yields CDR1 LNHDA and CDR2 SQIVND (reference sequence). V was shortened by 5 bases and J by 6 bases, with 10 bases between the two germline ends. This CDR3 spans 12 amino acids.

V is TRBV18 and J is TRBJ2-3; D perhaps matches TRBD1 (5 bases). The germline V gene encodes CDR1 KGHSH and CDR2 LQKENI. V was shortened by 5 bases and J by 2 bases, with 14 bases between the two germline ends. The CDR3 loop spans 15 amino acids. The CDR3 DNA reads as TGTGCCAGCTCAATGGTGACAGATCCCACAGATACGCAGTATTTT. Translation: CASSMVTDPTDTQYF.

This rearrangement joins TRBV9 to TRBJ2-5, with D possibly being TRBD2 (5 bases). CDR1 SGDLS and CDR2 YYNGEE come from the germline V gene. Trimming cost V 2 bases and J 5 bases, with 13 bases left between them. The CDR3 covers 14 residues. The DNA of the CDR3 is TGTGCCAGCAGCGTCGAGGGCGCGACGGAGACCCAGTACTTC. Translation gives CASSVEGATETQYF.

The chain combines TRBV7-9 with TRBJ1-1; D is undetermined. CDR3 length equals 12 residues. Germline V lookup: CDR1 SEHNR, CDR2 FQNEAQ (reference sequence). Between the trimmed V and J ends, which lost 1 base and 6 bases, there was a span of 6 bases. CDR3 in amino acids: CASSLEWPEAFF. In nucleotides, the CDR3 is TGTGCCAGCAGCTTAGAATGGCCTGAAGCTTTCTTT.

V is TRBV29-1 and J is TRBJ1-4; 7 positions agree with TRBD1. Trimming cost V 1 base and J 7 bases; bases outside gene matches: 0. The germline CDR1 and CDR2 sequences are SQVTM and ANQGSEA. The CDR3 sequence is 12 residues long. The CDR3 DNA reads TGCAGCGTTGAAGCAGGGGGTGAAAAACTGTTTTTT. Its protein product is CSVEAGGEKLFF.

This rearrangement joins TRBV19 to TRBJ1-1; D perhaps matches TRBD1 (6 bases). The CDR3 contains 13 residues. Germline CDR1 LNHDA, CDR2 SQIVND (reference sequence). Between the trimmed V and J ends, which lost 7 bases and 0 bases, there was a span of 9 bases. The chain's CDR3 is CASTRTVNTEAFF. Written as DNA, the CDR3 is TGTGCCAGTACCCGGACAGTGAACACTGAAGCTTTCTTT.

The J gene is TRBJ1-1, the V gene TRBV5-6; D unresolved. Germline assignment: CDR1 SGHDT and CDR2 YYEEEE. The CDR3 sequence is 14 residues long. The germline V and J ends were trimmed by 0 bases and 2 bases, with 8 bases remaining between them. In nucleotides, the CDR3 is TGTGCCAGCAGCTTGGGGAACAGAAACACTGAAGCTTTCTTT. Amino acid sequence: CASSLGNRNTEAFF.

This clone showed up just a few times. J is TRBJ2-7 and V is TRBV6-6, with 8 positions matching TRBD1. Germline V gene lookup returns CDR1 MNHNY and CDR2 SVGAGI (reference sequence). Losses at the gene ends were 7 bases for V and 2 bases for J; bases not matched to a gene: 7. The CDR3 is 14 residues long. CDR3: CASTEGTGTYEQYF. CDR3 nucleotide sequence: TGTGCCAGCACCGAGGGGACAGGAACCTACGAGCAGTACTTC.

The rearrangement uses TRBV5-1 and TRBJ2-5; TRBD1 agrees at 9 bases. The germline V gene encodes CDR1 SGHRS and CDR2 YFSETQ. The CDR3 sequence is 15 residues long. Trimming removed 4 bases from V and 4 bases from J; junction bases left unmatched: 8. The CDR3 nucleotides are TGCGCCAGCAGCGCGGGACAGGGTGGATCAGAGACCCAGTACTTC. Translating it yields CASSAGQGGSETQYF.

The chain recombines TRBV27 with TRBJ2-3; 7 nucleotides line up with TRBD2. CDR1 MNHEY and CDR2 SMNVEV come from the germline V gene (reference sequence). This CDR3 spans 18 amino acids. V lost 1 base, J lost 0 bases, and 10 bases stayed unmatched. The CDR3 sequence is CASSLLYALAASTDTQYF. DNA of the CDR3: TGTGCCAGCAGTTTATTATACGCCCTAGCGGCTAGCACAGATACGCAGTATTTT.

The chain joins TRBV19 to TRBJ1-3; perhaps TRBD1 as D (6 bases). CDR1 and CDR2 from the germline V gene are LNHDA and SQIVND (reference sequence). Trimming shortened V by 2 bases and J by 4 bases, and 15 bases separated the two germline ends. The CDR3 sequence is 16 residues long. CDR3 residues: CASSIIGGGDGNTIYF. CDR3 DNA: TGTGCCAGTAGTATAATCGGAGGGGGGGACGGAAACACCATATATTTT.

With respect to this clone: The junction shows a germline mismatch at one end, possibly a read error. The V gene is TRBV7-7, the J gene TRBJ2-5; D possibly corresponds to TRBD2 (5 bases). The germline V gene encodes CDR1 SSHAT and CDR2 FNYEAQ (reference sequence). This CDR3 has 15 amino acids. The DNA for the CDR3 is TGTGCCAGCAGCTCCGTCCGGGAAACCCAAGAGAGCCAGTACTTC. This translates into CASSSVRETQESQYF.

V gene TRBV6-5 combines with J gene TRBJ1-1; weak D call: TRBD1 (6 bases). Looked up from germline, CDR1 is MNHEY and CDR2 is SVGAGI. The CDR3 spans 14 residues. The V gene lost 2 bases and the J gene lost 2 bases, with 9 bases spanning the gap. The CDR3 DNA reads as TGTGCCAGCAGTTACGACAGGTTAAACACTGAAGCTTTCTTT. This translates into CASSYDRLNTEAFF.

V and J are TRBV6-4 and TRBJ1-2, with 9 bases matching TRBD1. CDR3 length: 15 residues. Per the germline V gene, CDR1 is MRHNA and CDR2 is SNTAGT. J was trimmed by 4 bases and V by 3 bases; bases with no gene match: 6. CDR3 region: CASSEEDRGGYGYTF. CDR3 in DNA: TGTGCCAGCAGTGAAGAGGACAGGGGTGGCTATGGCTACACCTTC.